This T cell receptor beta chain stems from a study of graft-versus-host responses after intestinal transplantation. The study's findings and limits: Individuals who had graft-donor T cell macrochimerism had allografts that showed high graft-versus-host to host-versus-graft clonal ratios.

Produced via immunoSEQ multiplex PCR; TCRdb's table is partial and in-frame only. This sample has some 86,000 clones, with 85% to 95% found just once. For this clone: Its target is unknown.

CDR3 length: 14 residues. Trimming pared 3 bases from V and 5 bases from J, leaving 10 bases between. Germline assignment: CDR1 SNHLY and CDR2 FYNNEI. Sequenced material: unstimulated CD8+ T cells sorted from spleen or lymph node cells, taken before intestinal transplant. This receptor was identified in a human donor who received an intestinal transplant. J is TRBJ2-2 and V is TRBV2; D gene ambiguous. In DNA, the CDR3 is TGTGCCAGCAGTGACCCTCTGGGGACCGGGGAGCTGTTTTTT. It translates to CASSDPLGTGELFF. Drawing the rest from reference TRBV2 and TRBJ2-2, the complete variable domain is EPEVTQTPSHQVTQMGQEVILRCVPISNHLYFYWYRQILGQKVEFLVSFYNNEISEKSEIFDDQFSVERPDGSNFTLKIRSTKLEDSAMYFCASSDPLGTGELFFGEGSRLTVL.